The entry that follows covers one T cell receptor beta chain sequence. The target antigen is unknown. The sample is drawn from a study of a mutant IDH1 vaccine in newly diagnosed glioma. Study-level background: Investigators started vaccination 4-6 weeks after radiotherapy alone, or with temozolomide cycles. Most had both radiotherapy and temozolomide beforehand; others had only one.

Sequenced by immunoSEQ multiplex PCR; TCRdb stores in-frame clones only, minus some. The sample consists of more than 50,000 clones, 65% of them appearing once. V shed 1 base and J 3 bases; nucleotides not matched to a gene: 5. This CDR3 spans 15 amino acids. CDR1 is LNHDA and CDR2 is SQIVND in the germline V gene (reference sequence). The time point here: week 47, end of study. In every dose of vaccine, 300 ug of mutant IDH1 20-mer peptide was given alongside topical imiquimod. The material was peripheral blood mononuclear cells (PBMCs), obtained from a glioma patient whose treatment included an IDH1 peptide vaccine. This clonotype originated in a man aged 35 to 55 with glioma. Some clones in this sample may be carry-over from other donors' samples. The chain carries TRBV19 and TRBJ2-7; TRBD2 matches at 8 bases. CDR3 sequence reads: CASSIVPAGDYEQYF. The CDR3 coding sequence is TGTGCCAGTAGTATAGTGCCAGCGGGGGACTACGAGCAGTACTTC.